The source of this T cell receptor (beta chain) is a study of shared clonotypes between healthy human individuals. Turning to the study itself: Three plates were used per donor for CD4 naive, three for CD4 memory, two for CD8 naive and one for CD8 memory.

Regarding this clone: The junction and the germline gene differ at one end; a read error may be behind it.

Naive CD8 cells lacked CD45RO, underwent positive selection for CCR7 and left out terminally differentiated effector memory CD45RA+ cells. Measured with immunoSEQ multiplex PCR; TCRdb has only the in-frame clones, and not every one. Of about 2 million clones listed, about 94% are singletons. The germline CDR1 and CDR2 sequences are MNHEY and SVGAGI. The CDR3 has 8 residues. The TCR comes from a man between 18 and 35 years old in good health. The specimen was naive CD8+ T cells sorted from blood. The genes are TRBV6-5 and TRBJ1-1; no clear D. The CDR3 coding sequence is TGTGCCAGCAGTTTTGATCACTTT. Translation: CASSFDHF.